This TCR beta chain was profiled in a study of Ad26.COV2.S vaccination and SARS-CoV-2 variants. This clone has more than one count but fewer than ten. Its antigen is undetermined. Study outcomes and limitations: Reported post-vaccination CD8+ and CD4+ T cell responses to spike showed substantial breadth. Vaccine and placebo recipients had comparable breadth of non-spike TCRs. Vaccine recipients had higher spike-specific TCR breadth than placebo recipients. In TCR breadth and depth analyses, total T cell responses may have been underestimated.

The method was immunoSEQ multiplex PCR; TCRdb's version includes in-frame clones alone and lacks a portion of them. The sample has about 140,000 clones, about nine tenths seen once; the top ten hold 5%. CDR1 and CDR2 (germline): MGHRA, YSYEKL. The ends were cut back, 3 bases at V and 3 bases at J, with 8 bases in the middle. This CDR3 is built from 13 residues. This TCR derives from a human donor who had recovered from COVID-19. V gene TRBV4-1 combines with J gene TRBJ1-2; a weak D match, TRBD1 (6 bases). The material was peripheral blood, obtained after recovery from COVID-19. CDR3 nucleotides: TGCGCCAGCAGCCAGAAGGGGGACTATGGCTACACCTTC. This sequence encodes CASSQKGDYGYTF.